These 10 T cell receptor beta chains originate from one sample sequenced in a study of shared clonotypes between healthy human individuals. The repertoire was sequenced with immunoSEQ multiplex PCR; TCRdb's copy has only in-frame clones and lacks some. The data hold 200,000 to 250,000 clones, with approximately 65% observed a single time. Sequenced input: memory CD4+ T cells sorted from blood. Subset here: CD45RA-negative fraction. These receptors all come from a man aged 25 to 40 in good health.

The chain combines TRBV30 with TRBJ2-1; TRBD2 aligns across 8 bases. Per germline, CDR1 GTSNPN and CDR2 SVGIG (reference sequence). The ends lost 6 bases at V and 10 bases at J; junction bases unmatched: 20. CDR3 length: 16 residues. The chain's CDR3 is CACSGSGSLSVGEQFF. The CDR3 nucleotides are TGTGCCTGCTCAGGAAGCGGGAGTCTTTCCGTGGGGGAGCAGTTCTTC.

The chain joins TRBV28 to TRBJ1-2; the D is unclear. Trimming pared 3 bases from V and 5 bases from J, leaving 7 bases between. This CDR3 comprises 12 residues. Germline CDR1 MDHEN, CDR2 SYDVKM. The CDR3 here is CASSLDLYGYTF. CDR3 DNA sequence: TGTGCCAGCAGTTTGGACCTGTATGGCTACACCTTC.

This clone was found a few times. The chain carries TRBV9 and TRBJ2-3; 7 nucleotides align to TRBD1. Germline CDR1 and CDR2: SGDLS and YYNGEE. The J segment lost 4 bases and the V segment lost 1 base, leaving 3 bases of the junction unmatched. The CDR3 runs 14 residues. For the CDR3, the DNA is TGTGCCAGCAGCGTAAATAGGGGGCCAGATACGCAGTATTTT. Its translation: CASSVNRGPDTQYF.

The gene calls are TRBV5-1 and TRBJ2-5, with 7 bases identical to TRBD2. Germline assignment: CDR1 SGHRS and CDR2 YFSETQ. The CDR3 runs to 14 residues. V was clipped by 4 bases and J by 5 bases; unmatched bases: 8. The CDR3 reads CASSTRGDYETQYF. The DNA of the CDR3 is TGCGCCAGCAGCACCCGCGGGGACTATGAGACCCAGTACTTC.

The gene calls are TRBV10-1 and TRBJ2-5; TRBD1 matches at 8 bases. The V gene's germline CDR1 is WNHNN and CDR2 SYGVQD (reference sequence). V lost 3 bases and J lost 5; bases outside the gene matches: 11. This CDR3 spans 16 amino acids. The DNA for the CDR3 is TGCGCCAGCAGTGATGGCAGGGGGCCCCCGGCTGAGACCCAGTACTTC. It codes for CASSDGRGPPAETQYF.

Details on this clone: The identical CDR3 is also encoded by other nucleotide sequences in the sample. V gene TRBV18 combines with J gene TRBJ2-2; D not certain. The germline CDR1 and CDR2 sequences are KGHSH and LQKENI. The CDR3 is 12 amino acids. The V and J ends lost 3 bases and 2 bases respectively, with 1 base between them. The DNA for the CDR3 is TGTGCCAGCTCACCTAACACCGGGGAGCTGTTTTTT. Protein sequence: CASSPNTGELFF.

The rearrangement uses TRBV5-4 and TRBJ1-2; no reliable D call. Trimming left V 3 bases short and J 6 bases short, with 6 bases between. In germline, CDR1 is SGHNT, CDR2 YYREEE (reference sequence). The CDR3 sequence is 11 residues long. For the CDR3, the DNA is TGTGCCAGCAGCTCGAGGGATGGCTACACCTTC. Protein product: CASSSRDGYTF.

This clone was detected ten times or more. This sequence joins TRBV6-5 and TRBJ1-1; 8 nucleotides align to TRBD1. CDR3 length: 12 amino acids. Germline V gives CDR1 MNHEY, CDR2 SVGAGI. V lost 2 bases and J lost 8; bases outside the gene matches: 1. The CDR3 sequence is CASSYDRGEAFF. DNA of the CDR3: TGTGCCAGCAGTTACGACAGGGGAGAAGCTTTCTTT.

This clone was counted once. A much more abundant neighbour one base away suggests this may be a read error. The CDR3 protein is CASSLSGVPATDTQYF. The DNA for the CDR3 is TGTGCCAGCAGCTTGTCCGGGGTGCCAGCCACAGATACGCAGTATTTT. This chain uses TRBV5-6 with TRBJ2-3; D is perhaps TRBD2 (5 bases). This CDR3 is 16 amino acids long. Trimming removed 1 base from V and 2 bases from J, with 14 bases in between. Germline V lookup: CDR1 SGHDT, CDR2 YYEEEE.

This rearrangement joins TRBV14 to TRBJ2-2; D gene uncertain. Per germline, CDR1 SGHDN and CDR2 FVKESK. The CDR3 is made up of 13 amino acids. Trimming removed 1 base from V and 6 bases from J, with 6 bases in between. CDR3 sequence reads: CASSQVRAGELFF. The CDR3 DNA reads TGTGCCAGCAGCCAAGTTCGGGCCGGGGAGCTGTTTTTT. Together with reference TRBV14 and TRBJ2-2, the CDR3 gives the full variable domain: EAGVTQFPSHSVIEKGQTVTLRCDPISGHDNLYWYRRVMGKEIKFLLHFVKESKQDESGMPNNRFLAERTGGTYSTLKVQPAELEDSGVYFCASSQVRAGELFFGEGSRLTVL.